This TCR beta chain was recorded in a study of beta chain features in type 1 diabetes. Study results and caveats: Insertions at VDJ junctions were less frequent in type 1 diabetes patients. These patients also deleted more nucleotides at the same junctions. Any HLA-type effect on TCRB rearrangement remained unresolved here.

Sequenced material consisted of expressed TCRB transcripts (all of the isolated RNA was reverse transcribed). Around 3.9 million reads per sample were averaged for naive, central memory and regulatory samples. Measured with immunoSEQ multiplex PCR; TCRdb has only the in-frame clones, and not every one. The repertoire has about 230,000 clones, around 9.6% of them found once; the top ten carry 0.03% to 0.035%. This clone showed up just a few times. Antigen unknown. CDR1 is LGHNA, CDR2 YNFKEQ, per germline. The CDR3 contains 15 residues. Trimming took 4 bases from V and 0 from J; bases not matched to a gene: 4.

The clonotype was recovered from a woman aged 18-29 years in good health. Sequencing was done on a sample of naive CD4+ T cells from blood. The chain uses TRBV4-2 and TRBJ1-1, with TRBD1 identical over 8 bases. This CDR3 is CASSPEDRVNTEAFF. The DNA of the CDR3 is TGTGCCAGCAGCCCCGAGGACAGGGTGAACACTGAAGCTTTCTTT.